This T cell receptor beta chain was observed in a study of blood T cell repertoires in COVID-19. The CDR3 sequence is 13 residues long. Looked up from germline, CDR1 is SGHDN and CDR2 is FVKESK. V was cut by 7 bases and J by 6 bases, with 10 bases left in between. Followed over time, Seattle patients had been enrolled while infection was active. Measured with immunoSEQ multiplex PCR; TCRdb has only the in-frame clones, and not every one. The sample lists some 100,000 clones; around 88% were seen once. The genes are TRBV14 and TRBJ1-6; D possibly corresponds to TRBD1 (6 bases). Sequencing was carried out using peripheral blood. The clonotype was recovered from a man in his forties or fifties with COVID-19, enrolled during active disease. The CDR3 is CASTRTVNSPLHF. The CDR3 coding sequence is TGTGCCAGCACCCGGACAGTTAATTCACCCCTCCACTTT.